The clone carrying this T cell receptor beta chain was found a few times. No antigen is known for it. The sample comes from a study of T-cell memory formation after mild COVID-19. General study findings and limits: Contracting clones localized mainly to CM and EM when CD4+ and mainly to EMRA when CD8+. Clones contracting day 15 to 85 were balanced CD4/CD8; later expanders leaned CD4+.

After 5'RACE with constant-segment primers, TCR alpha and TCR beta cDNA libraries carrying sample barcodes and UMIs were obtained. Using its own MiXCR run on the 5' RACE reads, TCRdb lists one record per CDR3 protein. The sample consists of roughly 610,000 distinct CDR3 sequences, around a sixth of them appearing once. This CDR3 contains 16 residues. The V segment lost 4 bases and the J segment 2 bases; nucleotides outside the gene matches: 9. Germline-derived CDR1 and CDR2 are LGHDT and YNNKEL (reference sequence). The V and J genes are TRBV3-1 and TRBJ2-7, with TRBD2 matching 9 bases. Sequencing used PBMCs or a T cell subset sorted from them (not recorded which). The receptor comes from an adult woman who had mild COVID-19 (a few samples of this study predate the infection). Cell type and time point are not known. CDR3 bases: TGTGCCAGCAGCCGATCCGCGGGGGGGGAAACCTACGAGCAGTACTTC. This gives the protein CASSRSAGGETYEQYF.